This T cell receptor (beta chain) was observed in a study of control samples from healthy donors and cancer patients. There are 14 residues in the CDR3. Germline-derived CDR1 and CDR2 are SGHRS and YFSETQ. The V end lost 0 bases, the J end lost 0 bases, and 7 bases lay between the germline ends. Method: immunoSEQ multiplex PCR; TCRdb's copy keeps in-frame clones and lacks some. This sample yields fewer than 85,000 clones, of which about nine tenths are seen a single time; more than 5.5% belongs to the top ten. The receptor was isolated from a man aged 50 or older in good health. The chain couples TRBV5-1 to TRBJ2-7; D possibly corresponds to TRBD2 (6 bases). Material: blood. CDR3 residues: CASSLDGGSYEQYF. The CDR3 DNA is TGCGCCAGCAGCTTGGACGGGGGCTCCTACGAGCAGTACTTC.